This T cell receptor (beta chain) emerged from a study of shared clonotypes between healthy human individuals. Study information: Each donor's CD8 memory used one plate, CD8 naive two, each CD4 subset three.

Sorted-subset replicate PCR reactions contained around 220 ng DNA, corresponding to roughly 29,000 T cell genomes. Measured with immunoSEQ multiplex PCR; TCRdb has only the in-frame clones, and not every one. The sample contains about 990,000 clones, roughly 74% of which appear only once. This clone was seen just once. Its antigen is undetermined. Regarding the study as a whole: Naive CD4 clonotype sharing across a handful of donors was about 5%.

Trimming took 1 base from V and 0 from J, leaving 11 bases between them. This CDR3 comprises 16 residues. The germline V gene encodes CDR1 SNHLY and CDR2 FYNNEI. The chain has TRBV2 and TRBJ2-3, with D possibly TRBD2 on 6 matching bases. This receptor was obtained from a man aged 18 to 29 in good health. Some clones in this sample may be carry-over from other donors' samples. The sample comprised memory CD4+ T cells from PBMCs. Described subset: CD45RA-negative fraction. CDR3 region: CASSEGRELSTDTQYF. CDR3 sequence (DNA): TGTGCCAGCAGTGAAGGCCGGGAGCTGAGCACAGATACGCAGTATTTT.